The next 28 T cell receptor beta chains were all read from a single sample in a study of shared clonotypes between healthy human individuals (dated by TCRdb to 2018 to 2021). The library was generated by the immunoSEQ multiplex PCR assay. TCRdb re-hosts the immuneACCESS table, in-frame sequences only. Its copies lack some clones; in the studies checked, an unresolved V gene accounts for under half of them, and the cause for the rest is not known. A total of a few million clones appear in this sample, approximately 94% of them only once. The leading ten clones occupy 0.13% to 0.15% of the sample. Sequencing used naive CD4+ T cells sorted from blood. The sample's cell subset or site, from its label and the paper: CD45RA+ positively selected. The receptors were gathered from a young man in good health.

V gene TRBV10-3 combines with J gene TRBJ2-2; D is uncertain. The germline CDR1 and CDR2 sequences are ENHRY and SYGVKD. CDR3 size: 16 residues. V lost 3 bases to trimming and J lost 2 bases, with 13 bases between them. The CDR3 spells CAISDTEGFNTGELFF. The CDR3 nucleotides are TGTGCCATCAGTGACACTGAAGGCTTCAACACCGGGGAGCTGTTTTTT.

The V and J genes are TRBV5-6 and TRBJ2-1; either TRBD1 or TRBD2 may supply D (5 bases each). Germline lookup yields CDR1 SGHDT and CDR2 YYEEEE. V dropped 1 base and J dropped 5 bases, with 22 bases sitting between them. The CDR3 has 18 residues. The CDR3 protein is CASSLMTGASPANNEQFF. DNA for the CDR3: TGTGCCAGCAGCTTGATGACTGGGGCTAGCCCGGCGAACAATGAGCAGTTCTTC.

The rearrangement uses TRBV10-3 and TRBJ1-5, with 7 bases that match TRBD1. The V and J ends lost 4 bases and 8 bases, in that order; junction bases with no gene match: 8. CDR1 is ENHRY, CDR2 SYGVKD, per germline. The CDR3 runs to 14 residues. CDR3 in amino acids: CAISGGGISEPQHF. The CDR3 DNA follows: TGTGCCATCAGTGGAGGGGGCATATCAGAGCCCCAGCATTTT.

The V call is TRBV7-9, the J call TRBJ1-6, with D maybe TRBD1 (5 bases). The CDR3 totals 14 residues. Trimming pared 5 bases from V and 6 bases from J, leaving 11 bases between. CDR1 and CDR2 from the germline V gene are SEHNR and FQNEAQ (reference sequence). The CDR3 DNA reads TGTGCCAGCAGCCCGAGGGGCCTTAATTCACCCCTCCACTTT. Translated, it gives CASSPRGLNSPLHF.

V and J are TRBV5-4 and TRBJ1-2, with D unclear. V was cut by 7 bases and J by 7 bases, with 17 bases left in between. CDR3 length: 13 residues. Germline V gene lookup returns CDR1 SGHNT and CDR2 YYREEE (reference sequence). The CDR3 nucleotides read TGTGCCAGCGGGCGGGTCCGAGGAGGTGGCTACACCTTC. The encoded protein is CASGRVRGGGYTF.

Remarks on this clone: This sample also contains other DNA sequences that code for the same CDR3. The chain couples TRBV18 to TRBJ2-1; D unclear. The germline V gene has CDR1 KGHSH and CDR2 LQKENI. The ends were cut back, 1 base at V and 6 bases at J, with 4 bases in the middle. This CDR3 contains 12 residues. The CDR3 bases are TGTGCCAGCTCACCACAGAGCAATGAGCAGTTCTTC. Protein product: CASSPQSNEQFF. The full variable domain, in which reference TRBV18 and TRBJ2-1 provide the parts outside the CDR3, is NAGVMQNPRHLVRRRGQEARLRCSPMKGHSHVYWYRQLPEEGLKFMVYLQKENIIDESGMPKERFSAEFPKEGPSILRIQQVVRGDSAAYFCASSPQSNEQFFGPGTRLTVL.

J is TRBJ2-2 and V is TRBV29-1; tentatively, D is TRBD1 (5 bases). The CDR3 sequence is 17 residues long. Germline-derived CDR1 and CDR2 are SQVTM and ANQGSEA. Trimming removed 4 bases at V and 3 bases at J, with 21 bases between. This chain's CDR3 is CSVAWGDFWGDTGELFF. The CDR3, as DNA: TGCAGCGTTGCTTGGGGCGACTTTTGGGGTGACACCGGGGAGCTGTTTTTT.

V and J are TRBV6-5 and TRBJ2-7, with TRBD2 matching 12 bases. Per the germline V gene, CDR1 is MNHEY and CDR2 is SVGAGI. The CDR3 is 14 amino acids. The V gene end was trimmed by 6 bases and the J gene end by 6 bases; junction bases not matched to a gene: 6. CDR3: CASRYLAGGLEQYF. DNA for the CDR3: TGTGCCAGCAGGTATCTAGCGGGAGGGCTCGAGCAGTACTTC.

The J gene is TRBJ2-7, the V gene TRBV5-4, with 10 bases aligning to TRBD1. The ends lost 6 bases at V and 0 bases at J; junction bases unmatched: 9. The length of the CDR3 is 16 residues. Per germline, CDR1 SGHNT and CDR2 YYREEE (reference sequence). The CDR3 region is CASTKDRGETSYEQYF. The DNA for the CDR3 is TGTGCCAGCACCAAGGACAGGGGGGAAACCTCCTACGAGCAGTACTTC.

J is TRBJ1-3 and V is TRBV6-5; D call uncertain. Trimming pared 7 bases from V and 4 bases from J, leaving 14 bases between. Germline lookup yields CDR1 MNHEY and CDR2 SVGAGI. The CDR3 spans 14 residues. In nucleotides, the CDR3 is TGTGCCAGCATGATCTGGGGTCCAGGAAACACCATATATTTT. It translates to CASMIWGPGNTIYF.

In the case of this clone: This sample also contains other DNA sequences that code for the same CDR3. V and J are TRBV15 and TRBJ1-2; D perhaps matches TRBD1 (5 bases). V was shortened by 3 bases and J by 3 bases, with 8 bases between the two germline ends. CDR1 and CDR2 from the germline V gene are LNHNV and YYDKDF (reference sequence). This CDR3 has 13 residues. This CDR3 reads CATSRGTDYGYTF. CDR3 DNA sequence: TGTGCCACCAGCAGGGGGACCGACTATGGCTACACCTTC.

Remarks on this clone: The same CDR3 arises from other DNA sequences in this sample as well. V is TRBV10-3 and J is TRBJ2-1; 8 positions match TRBD2. V was pared by 3 bases and J by 6 bases, with 4 bases of the junction left unmatched. The CDR3 sequence is 14 residues long. Germline V lookup: CDR1 ENHRY, CDR2 SYGVKD. CDR3 coding DNA: TGTGCCATCAGTGACCGGGAGGGGTCCAATGAGCAGTTCTTC. Protein sequence: CAISDREGSNEQFF.

The chain joins TRBV5-6 to TRBJ2-7; 9 bases line up with TRBD1. The trim removed 4 bases at V and 8 bases at J, leaving 13 bases unmatched. This CDR3 is 15 amino acids long. Germline lookup yields CDR1 SGHDT and CDR2 YYEEEE. DNA of the CDR3: TGTGCCAGCAGCCCATGGACAGGGGATCTTCTAAAGCAGTACTTC. It encodes CASSPWTGDLLKQYF. Variable domain in full (rest from reference TRBV5-6 and TRBJ2-7): DAGVTQSPTHLIKTRGQQVTLRCSPKSGHDTVSWYQQALGQGPQFIFQYYEEEERQRGNFPDRFSGHQFPNYSSELNVNALLLGDSALYLCASSPWTGDLLKQYFGPGTRLTVT.

This chain links TRBV7-2 with TRBJ2-7; 11 nucleotides match TRBD1. Germline lookup yields CDR1 SGHTA and CDR2 FQGNSA. The CDR3 consists of 14 residues. Trimming removed 6 bases from V and 5 bases from J; junction bases left unmatched: 6. The DNA of the CDR3 is TGTGCCAGCAGTCCGGACAGGGGGCCCCACGAGCAGTACTTC. Translated: CASSPDRGPHEQYF.

This chain uses TRBV7-2 with TRBJ1-1, with D perhaps matching TRBD1 (5 bases). V lost 2 bases and J 4 bases, leaving 11 bases between the germline ends. Germline-derived CDR1 and CDR2 are SGHTA and FQGNSA. CDR3 length: 14 residues. The CDR3 DNA sequence: TGTGCCAGCAGCTTACAGGGAGGGATCACTGAAGCTTTCTTT. This gives the protein CASSLQGGITEAFF.

DNA of the CDR3: TGTGCCTGCCCAGGGACTAGAGGCTACACCTTC. Encoded protein: CACPGTRGYTF. The chain uses TRBV30 and TRBJ1-2, with D tentatively TRBD1 (5 bases). The length of the CDR3 is 11 residues. CDR1 and CDR2 from the germline V gene are GTSNPN and SVGIG (reference sequence). The germline V and J ends were trimmed by 6 bases and 8 bases, with 13 bases remaining between them.

This clone was seen a single time. The CDR3 loop reads CASSLLRGTEAFF. CDR3 bases: TGTGCCAGCAGCTTGTTGCGGGGCACTGAAGCTTTCTTT. The chain links TRBV5-5 to TRBJ1-1; D not resolved. Deletions cut 1 base from V and 4 bases from J, with 8 bases between. The CDR3 has 13 amino acids. Germline CDR1 and CDR2: SGHKS and YYEKEE (reference sequence).

This clone was counted between two and nine times. Additional DNA sequences in this sample encode the identical CDR3. The chain carries TRBV5-1 and TRBJ2-7, with 7 positions matching TRBD1. The CDR3 sequence is 14 residues long. Looked up from germline, CDR1 is SGHRS and CDR2 is YFSETQ. Trimming at V came to 0 bases and at J to 2 bases, leaving 2 bases not matched to a gene. The DNA of the CDR3 is TGCGCCAGCAGCTTGGGCCAGGGGGCCTACGAGCAGTACTTC. It is translated as CASSLGQGAYEQYF.

The rearrangement links TRBV30 to TRBJ1-6; weak D call: TRBD1 (5 bases). The germline V gene has CDR1 GTSNPN and CDR2 SVGIG (reference sequence). V was pared by 0 bases and J by 7 bases, with 10 bases between. The CDR3 extends over 14 amino acids. The CDR3: CAWSVPRQNSPLHF. The CDR3, as DNA: TGTGCCTGGAGTGTACCCCGACAGAATTCACCCCTCCACTTT.

The chain combines TRBV5-1 with TRBJ2-3; TRBD2 matches 14 bases. The CDR3 is 18 residues long. Trimming took 3 bases from V and 2 from J; bases not matched to a gene: 8. Per germline, CDR1 SGHRS and CDR2 YFSETQ. The CDR3 DNA reads as TGCGCCAGCAGCTATGGGACTAGCGGGGGTAAGATCACAGATACGCAGTATTTT. It is translated as CASSYGTSGGKITDTQYF. Complete variable domain (other parts from reference TRBV5-1 and TRBJ2-3): KAGVTQTPRYLIKTRGQQVTLSCSPISGHRSVSWYQQTPGQGLQFLFEYFSETQRNKGNFPGRFSGRQFSNSRSEMNVSTLELGDSALYLCASSYGTSGGKITDTQYFGPGTRLTVL.

The chain is built from TRBV28 and TRBJ1-2; 8 bases fit TRBD1. Germline V gives CDR1 MDHEN, CDR2 SYDVKM. The CDR3 runs 15 residues. V shed 5 bases, J shed 5 bases, and the junction held 10 bases outside the gene matches. CDR3 nucleotides: TGTGCCAGCAGTCTTTTACGACAGGGGTGGTATGGCTACACCTTC. Amino acids: CASSLLRQGWYGYTF.

The chain joins TRBV7-2 to TRBJ1-4; D uncertain. CDR1 and CDR2 from the germline V gene are SGHTA and FQGNSA. With 5 bases removed from V and 4 bases from J, the gap between germline ends came to 11 bases. CDR3 size: 14 residues. The DNA of the CDR3 is TGTGCCAGCAGCCCTACGGTCTTTAATGAAAAACTGTTTTTT. Translated: CASSPTVFNEKLFF.

As concerns this clone: Distinct nucleotide sequences in the sample also encode this CDR3. The chain recombines TRBV30 with TRBJ1-3; D gene uncertain. CDR1 is GTSNPN, CDR2 SVGIG, per germline (reference sequence). CDR3 length equals 12 residues. With 5 bases removed from V and 0 bases from J, the gap between germline ends came to 5 bases. As DNA, the CDR3 is TGTGCCTGGTCCGGCTCTGGAAACACCATATATTTT. Amino acids: CAWSGSGNTIYF.

J is TRBJ2-1 and V is TRBV5-1; D is ambiguous. From germline, CDR1 is SGHRS and CDR2 YFSETQ. CDR3 size: 17 residues. Deletions cut 4 bases from V and 4 bases from J, with 21 bases between. CDR3 protein: CASSLVGSAPYYNEQFF. The CDR3 DNA reads as TGCGCCAGCAGCCTAGTTGGGTCAGCCCCTTATTACAATGAGCAGTTCTTC.

Notes on this clone: The same CDR3 is also encoded by other DNA sequences in this sample. The V gene is TRBV6-1, the J gene TRBJ2-7; 12 bases line up with TRBD2. The CDR3 is 13 amino acids. Germline V gives CDR1 MNHNS, CDR2 SASEGT. Unmatched junction bases numbered 4, after V lost 10 bases and J lost 3 bases. The CDR3 is CATRLAGVYEQYF. As DNA, the CDR3 is TGTGCCACCCGACTAGCGGGAGTCTACGAGCAGTACTTC.

The chain recombines TRBV7-9 with TRBJ1-4; 9 bases are a match to TRBD1. The CDR3 is made up of 15 amino acids. Germline V gene data show CDR1 as SEHNR and CDR2 as FQNEAQ (reference sequence). Trimming cost V 1 base and J 5 bases; bases outside gene matches: 2. The CDR3 is CASSLGTGGNEKLFF. The CDR3 nucleotides are TGTGCCAGCAGCTTAGGAACAGGGGGCAATGAAAAACTGTTTTTT.

Notes on this clone: Other DNA sequences in this sample translate to the same CDR3. The gene calls are TRBV5-1 and TRBJ2-3; 9 bases are a match to TRBD2. V was clipped by 0 bases and J by 3 bases; unmatched bases: 2. From germline, CDR1 is SGHRS and CDR2 YFSETQ. The CDR3 length is 15 residues. Here the CDR3 DNA reads TGCGCCAGCAGCTTGGTTAGCGGGAGTACAGATACGCAGTATTTT. This codes for CASSLVSGSTDTQYF.

The chain uses TRBV10-3 and TRBJ1-1, with 8 bases fitting TRBD1. Looked up from germline, CDR1 is ENHRY and CDR2 is SYGVKD. This CDR3 has 14 amino acids. V lost 5 bases, J lost 4 bases, and 6 bases stayed unmatched. This CDR3 is CAISSHGQGTEAFF. In DNA, the CDR3 is TGTGCCATCAGTTCCCACGGACAGGGCACTGAAGCTTTCTTT.